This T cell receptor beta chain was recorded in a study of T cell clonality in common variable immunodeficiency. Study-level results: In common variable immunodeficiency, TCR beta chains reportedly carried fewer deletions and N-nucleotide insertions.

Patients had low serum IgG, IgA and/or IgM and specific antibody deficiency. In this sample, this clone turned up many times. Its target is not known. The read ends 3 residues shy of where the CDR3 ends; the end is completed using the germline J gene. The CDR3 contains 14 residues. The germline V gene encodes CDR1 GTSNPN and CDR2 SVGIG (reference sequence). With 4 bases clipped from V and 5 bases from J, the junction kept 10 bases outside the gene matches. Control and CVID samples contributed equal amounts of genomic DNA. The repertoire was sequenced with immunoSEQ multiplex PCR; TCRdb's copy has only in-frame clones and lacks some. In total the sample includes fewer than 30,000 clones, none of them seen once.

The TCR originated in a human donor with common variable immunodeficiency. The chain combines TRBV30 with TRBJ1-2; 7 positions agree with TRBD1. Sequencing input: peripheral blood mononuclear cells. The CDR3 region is CAWKAGGSRYGYTF. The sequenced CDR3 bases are TGTGCCTGGAAGGCAGGGGGTAGTAGGTATGGC.